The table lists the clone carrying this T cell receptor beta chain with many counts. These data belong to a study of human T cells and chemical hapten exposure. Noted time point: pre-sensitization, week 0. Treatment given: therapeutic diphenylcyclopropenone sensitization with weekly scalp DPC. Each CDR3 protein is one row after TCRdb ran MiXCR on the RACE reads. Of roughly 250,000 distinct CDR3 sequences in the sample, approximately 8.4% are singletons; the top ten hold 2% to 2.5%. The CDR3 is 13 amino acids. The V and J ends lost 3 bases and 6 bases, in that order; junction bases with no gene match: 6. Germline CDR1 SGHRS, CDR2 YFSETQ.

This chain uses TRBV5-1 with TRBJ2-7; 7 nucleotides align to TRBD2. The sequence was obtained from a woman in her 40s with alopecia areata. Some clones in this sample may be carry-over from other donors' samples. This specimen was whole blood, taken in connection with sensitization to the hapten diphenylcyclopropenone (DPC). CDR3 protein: CASSSGGSAEQYF. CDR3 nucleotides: TGCGCCAGCAGCTCCGGGGGGAGTGCCGAGCAGTACTTC.